Shown below are 32 T cell receptor beta chains from a single sample sequenced in a study of blood T cells in healthy people across ages (dated by TCRdb to between 2015 and 2016). The library relied on 5' RACE. The data were produced on an Illumina HiSeq 2500. A second PCR of roughly 6 to 12 cycles was run with a J-beta primer mix and a sample-barcoded 5' primer. TCRdb reanalyzed the raw reads on its own, using fastp at Q25 for trimming and MiXCR for clone calling, and kept in-frame beta chains. For every CDR3 protein sequence, its rows merge into one entry that carries the most common genes and DNA. Recorded for this sample are about 680,000 distinct CDR3 sequences; about half of them occurred a single time. Under 35% of the sample goes to the ten largest clones. Source material: blood. Receptors were obtained from a woman in her sixties or seventies in good health.

DNA of the CDR3: TGTGCCAGCAGATTTCGCGGGAGCTCCTACGAGCAGTACTTC. It translates to CASRFRGSSYEQYF. V is TRBV7-2 and J is TRBJ2-7, with TRBD2 matching over 7 bases. With 6 bases clipped from V and 0 bases from J, the junction kept 5 bases outside the gene matches. Germline lookup yields CDR1 SGHTA and CDR2 FQGNSA. The CDR3 is 14 amino acids.

V and J are TRBV28 and TRBJ2-6; D uncertain. From germline, CDR1 is MDHEN and CDR2 SYDVKM. V lost 2 bases to trimming and J lost 12 bases, with 8 bases between them. The CDR3 is made up of 12 amino acids. In DNA form, the CDR3 reads TGTGCCAGCAGTTTACCACAGTCCGTCCTGACTTTC. It encodes CASSLPQSVLTF.

This clonotype was seen more than once but under ten times. The chain recombines TRBV15 with TRBJ2-1, with 8 bases identical to TRBD2. Trimming cost V 0 bases and J 3 bases; bases outside gene matches: 1. The CDR3 sequence is 15 residues long. The germline gives CDR1 LNHNV, CDR2 YYDKDF (reference sequence). CDR3 DNA sequence: TGTGCCACCAGCAGAGAGGCGGGAGGCTACAATGAGCAGTTCTTC. It specifies CATSREAGGYNEQFF.

The chain is built from TRBV20-1 and TRBJ2-3; D might be TRBD2 (6 bases). Trimming took off 6 bases at V and 2 bases at J, with 18 bases between the two ends. Per germline, CDR1 DFQATT and CDR2 SNEGSKA (reference sequence). The length of the CDR3 is 15 residues. CDR3 DNA: TGCAGTGCCCACGCTACTAGCTCCCTCACAGATACGCAGTATTTT. It translates to CSAHATSSLTDTQYF.

This clonotype was counted between two and nine times. This chain links TRBV6-2 or TRBV6-3 with TRBJ2-1, with TRBD2 matching over 8 bases. The CDR3 contains 16 residues. CDR1 and CDR2 from the germline V gene are MNHEY and SVGEGT. Unmatched junction bases numbered 7, after V lost 0 bases and J lost 6 bases. The CDR3 DNA is TGTGCCAGCAGTTACTCGACCGGGAGGGGGGGCAATGAGCAGTTCTTC. It yields the protein CASSYSTGRGGNEQFF.

The sample holds a few counts of this clonotype. The V and J genes are TRBV9 and TRBJ2-1, with D possibly being TRBD1 (6 bases). Germline CDR1 reads SGDLS; CDR2 reads YYNGEE. CDR3 length: 17 residues. V lost 4 bases to trimming and J lost 4 bases, with 21 bases between them. The CDR3 sequence is CASSPRGLGELYNEQFF. DNA of the CDR3: TGTGCCAGCAGCCCAAGGGGGTTGGGAGAGCTGTACAATGAGCAGTTCTTC.

At least ten counts were recorded for this clonotype. The V and J genes are TRBV29-1 and TRBJ2-3, with 15 bases matching TRBD2. In germline, CDR1 is SQVTM, CDR2 ANQGSEA. V shed 5 bases, J shed 0 bases, and the junction held 6 bases outside the gene matches. CDR3 length equals 17 residues. CDR3 nucleotide sequence: TGCAGCGTTACTTCGGGACTAGCGGGAGGAAGCACAGATACGCAGTATTTT. Translation gives CSVTSGLAGGSTDTQYF.

This clonotype appeared many times. The chain is built from TRBV6-5 and TRBJ1-4; TRBD1 might be the D (5 bases). V was clipped by 8 bases and J by 0 bases, with 13 bases between them. There are 15 residues in the CDR3. The germline CDR1 and CDR2 sequences are MNHEY and SVGAGI. The CDR3 sequence: CASGDFLTTNEKLFF. CDR3 sequence (DNA): TGTGCCAGCGGGGACTTTCTGACAACTAATGAAAAACTGTTTTTT.

V usage is TRBV7-9 and J usage is TRBJ1-4; D is possibly TRBD1 (6 bases). Between the trimmed V and J ends, which lost 6 bases and 8 bases, there was a span of 16 bases. Germline V CDR1 and CDR2: SEHNR, FQNEAQ (reference sequence). The CDR3 runs 14 residues. The chain's CDR3 is CASRLEGTREKLFF. The DNA for the CDR3 is TGTGCCAGCAGGCTAGAGGGGACAAGGGAAAAACTGTTTTTT.

The V gene is TRBV20-1, the J gene TRBJ1-2, with 8 nucleotides matching TRBD1. The CDR3 consists of 13 residues. Germline CDR1 and CDR2: DFQATT and SNEGSKA (reference sequence). J was trimmed by 4 bases and V by 4 bases; bases with no gene match: 5. This CDR3 is CSATAGGGYGYTF. CDR3 nucleotide sequence: TGCAGTGCTACGGCAGGGGGCGGCTATGGCTACACCTTC.

The rearrangement links TRBV12-3 or TRBV12-4 to TRBJ2-7; D remains unclear. The CDR3 extends over 12 amino acids. V was cut by 6 bases and J by 8 bases, with 14 bases left in between. The CDR3 protein is CASRPTLGKQYF. In DNA form, the CDR3 reads TGTGCCAGCAGACCCACCTTGGGAAAGCAGTACTTC.

The chain joins TRBV29-1 to TRBJ2-5; TRBD1 aligns across 9 bases. Germline lookup yields CDR1 SQVTM and CDR2 ANQGSEA. V was clipped by 7 bases and J by 11 bases; unmatched bases: 14. The CDR3 extends over 13 amino acids. The CDR3 protein is CSGGQGRVNEQYF. The CDR3 nucleotides are TGCAGCGGGGGACAGGGACGCGTCAATGAGCAGTACTTC.

The V call is TRBV29-1, the J call TRBJ2-1; 8 positions match TRBD1. This CDR3 comprises 13 residues. Germline V lookup: CDR1 SQVTM, CDR2 ANQGSEA. V was clipped by 7 bases and J by 6 bases; unmatched bases: 8. The CDR3 loop reads CSGGQVGGNEQFF. For the CDR3, the DNA is TGCAGCGGGGGACAGGTGGGTGGCAATGAGCAGTTCTTC.

The chain joins TRBV20-1 to TRBJ2-5, with 7 bases identical to TRBD1. The CDR3 runs 13 residues. Trimming removed 3 bases from V and 11 bases from J; junction bases left unmatched: 12. Germline V gene data show CDR1 as DFQATT and CDR2 as SNEGSKA (reference sequence). CDR3: CSARQTGSGEQYF. The CDR3 nucleotides read TGCAGTGCTAGGCAGACAGGGAGTGGTGAGCAGTACTTC.

The chain is built from TRBV7-2 and TRBJ2-7, with TRBD1 matching over 7 bases. The end of the DNA is better explained by TRBJ2-5, so the J call may be wrong. This CDR3 comprises 17 residues. Per the germline V gene, CDR1 is SGHTA and CDR2 is FQGNSA. The CDR3 region is CASSRNAVGAGGETQYF. For the CDR3, the DNA is TGTGCCAGCAGCCGCAATGCCGTAGGGGCAGGGGGAGAGACCCAGTACTTC.

The chain has TRBV4-3 and TRBJ1-2; maybe TRBD1 (5 bases). The CDR3 loop spans 15 amino acids. The germline V gene encodes CDR1 LGHNA and CDR2 YSLEER. V gave up 2 bases and J gave up 0 bases, with 10 bases separating them. This CDR3 reads CASSQTQTANYGYTF. In DNA, the CDR3 is TGCGCCAGCAGCCAAACGCAGACAGCTAACTATGGCTACACCTTC.

The chain uses TRBV12-3 or TRBV12-4 and TRBJ2-5; no clear D. This CDR3 has 14 residues. V lost 0 bases and J lost 4, with 9 bases in between. The CDR3 loop reads CASSLAQWSETQYF. In DNA, the CDR3 is TGTGCCAGCAGTTTAGCGCAGTGGTCAGAGACCCAGTACTTC.

The chain couples TRBV7-9 to TRBJ1-2; D may be TRBD1 (6 bases). Trimming cost V 4 bases and J 3 bases, with 15 bases left between them. This CDR3 region has 15 residues. Germline V gene lookup returns CDR1 SEHNR and CDR2 FQNEAQ (reference sequence). CDR3 coding DNA: TGTGCCAGCAGCTCGGACAGCGGTACTTACTATGGCTACACCTTC. It is translated as CASSSDSGTYYGYTF.

There are a few counts of this clonotype. V gene TRBV5-1 combines with J gene TRBJ2-3; 8 nucleotides align to TRBD2. CDR3 length: 13 amino acids. Unmatched junction bases numbered 6, after V lost 7 bases and J lost 5 bases. The V gene's germline CDR1 is SGHRS and CDR2 YFSETQ. The CDR3 loop is CASGAGGKDTQYF. CDR3 bases: TGCGCCAGCGGGGCGGGAGGTAAAGATACGCAGTATTTT.

A single count supports this clonotype. The rearrangement uses TRBV12-3 or TRBV12-4 and TRBJ2-3; D not certain. Trimming pared 7 bases from V and 2 bases from J, leaving 7 bases between. This CDR3 has 12 amino acids. CDR3: CASTGDTDTQYF. The CDR3 DNA is TGTGCCAGCACCGGAGACACAGATACGCAGTATTTT.

The chain employs TRBV7-2 and TRBJ2-7; D possibly corresponds to TRBD2 (5 bases). Germline CDR1 SGHTA, CDR2 FQGNSA. Trimming removed 2 bases at V and 1 base at J, with 15 bases between. The CDR3 is made up of 16 amino acids. The CDR3 is CASSLSDTRGSYEQYF. For the CDR3, the DNA is TGTGCCAGCAGCTTAAGTGACACCAGAGGGTCCTACGAGCAGTACTTC.

V usage is TRBV27 and J usage is TRBJ2-5; no firm D call. Germline CDR1 and CDR2: MNHEY and SMNVEV (reference sequence). CDR3 length equals 13 residues. The V gene lost 7 bases and the J gene lost 1 base, with 10 bases spanning the gap. In DNA, the CDR3 is TGTGCCAGCATGTCCAGGCTCCAAGAGACCCAGTACTTC. Translating gives CASMSRLQETQYF.

The chain links TRBV6-5 to TRBJ2-7; possibly TRBD1 for D (5 bases). The V end was cut by 6 bases, the J end by 7 bases, with 16 bases between. This CDR3 has 13 residues. Germline V CDR1 and CDR2: MNHEY, SVGAGI. CDR3 loop: CASSPGHTREQYF. CDR3 bases: TGTGCCAGCAGCCCCGGACACACGCGGGAGCAGTACTTC.

The chain carries TRBV12-3 or TRBV12-4 and TRBJ2-5; D ambiguous. Judging by the DNA end, TRBJ2-7 fits better; the J call may be wrong. There are 11 residues in the CDR3. CDR3 DNA: TGTGCCAGCAGTTTCCTTCACGAGCAGTACTTC. It specifies CASSFLHEQYF.

This clonotype was recorded a few times. CDR3: CASSQITSGTPPADTQYF. The CDR3 DNA is TGTGCCAGCAGCCAAATAACTAGCGGGACCCCGCCCGCAGATACGCAGTATTTT. The chain recombines TRBV3-1 with TRBJ2-3, with TRBD2 matching over 10 bases. CDR1 and CDR2 (germline): LGHDT, YNNKEL (reference sequence). The CDR3 contains 18 residues. J lost 4 bases, V lost 2 bases, and 12 bases had no gene match.

The chain links TRBV5-1 to TRBJ2-6, with D maybe TRBD1 (6 bases). This CDR3 has 18 residues. Germline V gene sequence: CDR1 SGHRS, CDR2 YFSETQ. Trimming pared 2 bases from V and 0 bases from J, leaving 15 bases between. The CDR3 DNA follows: TGCGCCAGCAGCTTATCAGGGGACCATATCTCTGGGGCCAACGTCCTGACTTTC. As protein: CASSLSGDHISGANVLTF.

The chain combines TRBV5-1 with TRBJ2-5, with 11 nucleotides matching TRBD2. CDR1 is SGHRS and CDR2 is YFSETQ in the germline V gene. CDR3 length equals 15 residues. V lost 4 bases and J lost 4; bases outside the gene matches: 6. The CDR3 nucleotides read TGCGCCAGCAGCCTCGGGACTAGCGGTCTAGAGACCCAGTACTTC. It codes for CASSLGTSGLETQYF.

The genes are TRBV7-2 and TRBJ1-4; D gene ambiguous. Germline V gene lookup returns CDR1 SGHTA and CDR2 FQGNSA. Trimming removed 5 bases from V and 1 base from J, with 5 bases in between. CDR3 length: 13 amino acids. The DNA for the CDR3 is TGTGCCAGCAGCGCCAGAACTAATGAAAAACTGTTTTTT. Translation: CASSARTNEKLFF.

The genes are TRBV7-9 and TRBJ1-1, with D possibly matching TRBD1 (6 bases). The germline V gene encodes CDR1 SEHNR and CDR2 FQNEAQ (reference sequence). This CDR3 region has 14 residues. With 1 base removed from V and 11 bases from J, the gap between germline ends came to 17 bases. The CDR3 here is CASSLDSLGGSAFF. The CDR3, as DNA: TGTGCCAGCAGCTTAGATTCTCTGGGGGGCTCGGCTTTCTTT.

The rearrangement joins TRBV11-2 to TRBJ2-1; no firm D call. Looked up from germline, CDR1 is SGHAT and CDR2 is FQNNGV. Trimming took off 4 bases at V and 7 bases at J, with 11 bases between the two ends. There are 13 residues in the CDR3. DNA of the CDR3: TGTGCCAGCAGCTCCCCAGTTGGAAATGAGCAGTTCTTC. Protein sequence: CASSSPVGNEQFF.

The CDR3 region has the DNA TGTGCCAGCACAGGTGGATCCGAGCAGTACTTC. Its protein product is CASTGGSEQYF. The rearrangement links TRBV2 to TRBJ2-7; unclear D gene. Trimming took off 7 bases at V and 6 bases at J, with 10 bases between the two ends. The germline V gene encodes CDR1 SNHLY and CDR2 FYNNEI. The CDR3 loop spans 11 amino acids. The full variable domain, its missing parts supplied by reference TRBV2 and TRBJ2-7, is EPEVTQTPSHQVTQMGQEVILRCVPISNHLYFYWYRQILGQKVEFLVSFYNNEISEKSEIFDDQFSVERPDGSNFTLKIRSTKLEDSAMYFCASTGGSEQYFGPGTRLTVT.

The rearrangement links TRBV6-1 to TRBJ2-1, with D perhaps TRBD2 (5 bases). CDR1 and CDR2 from the germline V gene are MNHNS and SASEGT. CDR3 length equals 13 residues. V lost 8 bases and J 0 bases, leaving 8 bases between the germline ends. The CDR3 spells CASLEGSYNEQFF. CDR3 in DNA: TGTGCCAGCCTAGAGGGCTCCTACAATGAGCAGTTCTTC.